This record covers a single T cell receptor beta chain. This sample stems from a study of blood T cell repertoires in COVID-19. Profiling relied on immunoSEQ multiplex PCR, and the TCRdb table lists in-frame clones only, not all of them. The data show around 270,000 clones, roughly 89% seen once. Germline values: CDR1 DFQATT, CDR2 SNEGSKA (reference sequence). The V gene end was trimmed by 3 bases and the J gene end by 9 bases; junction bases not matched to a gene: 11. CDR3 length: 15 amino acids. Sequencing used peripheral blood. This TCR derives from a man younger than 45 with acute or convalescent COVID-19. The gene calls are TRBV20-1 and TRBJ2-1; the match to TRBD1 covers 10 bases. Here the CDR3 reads CSASQGDRGRGEQFF. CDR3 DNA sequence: TGCAGTGCTAGTCAAGGTGACAGGGGGCGAGGTGAGCAGTTCTTC.